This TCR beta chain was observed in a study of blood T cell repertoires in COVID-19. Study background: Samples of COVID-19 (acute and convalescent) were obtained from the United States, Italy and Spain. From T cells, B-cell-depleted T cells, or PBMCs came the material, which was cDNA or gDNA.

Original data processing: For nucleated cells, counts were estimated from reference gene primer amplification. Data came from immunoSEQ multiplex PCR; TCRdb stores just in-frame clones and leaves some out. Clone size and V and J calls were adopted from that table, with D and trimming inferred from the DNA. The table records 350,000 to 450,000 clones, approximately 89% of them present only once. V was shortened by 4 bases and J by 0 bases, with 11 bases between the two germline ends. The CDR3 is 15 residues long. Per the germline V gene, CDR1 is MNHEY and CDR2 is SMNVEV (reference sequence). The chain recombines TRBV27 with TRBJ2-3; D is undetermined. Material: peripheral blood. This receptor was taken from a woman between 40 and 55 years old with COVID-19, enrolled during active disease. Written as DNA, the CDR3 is TGTGCCAGCAGTTCAGAGACTCGGAGCACAGATACGCAGTATTTT. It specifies CASSSETRSTDTQYF.